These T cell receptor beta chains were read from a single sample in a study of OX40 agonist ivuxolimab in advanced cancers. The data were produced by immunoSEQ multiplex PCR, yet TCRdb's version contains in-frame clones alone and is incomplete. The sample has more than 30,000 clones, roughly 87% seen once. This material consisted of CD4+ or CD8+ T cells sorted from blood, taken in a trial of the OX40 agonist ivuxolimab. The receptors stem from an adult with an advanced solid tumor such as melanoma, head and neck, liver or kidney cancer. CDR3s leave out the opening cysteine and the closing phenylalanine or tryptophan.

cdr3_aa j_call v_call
ASRQGTLQETQY TRBJ2-5 TRBV6-6
ASSARDRGSADTQY TRBJ2-3 TRBV7-9
ASSPRASGSSYNEQF TRBJ2-1 TRBV4-1
ASSLDAPPADTQY TRBJ2-3 TRBV7-3
ASSEPGQGVGGYT TRBJ1-2 TRBV25-1
ASSQELYTEAF TRBJ1-1 TRBV14
ASSVGWGGNQPQH TRBJ1-5 TRBV9
ASSLAQGSPLH TRBJ1-6 TRBV5-1
ASSSGAGGTYEQY TRBJ2-7 TRBV18
AISGSPAPEQY NA TRBV10-3
ASSLARTSDRSYEQY TRBJ2-7 TRBV5-1
ASSSGQGMNTEAF TRBJ1-1 TRBV5-4
ASSPKGGQGAHEQF TRBJ2-1 TRBV4-3
ASSLVDWDSGANVLT TRBJ2-6 TRBV7-3
ASSLTGTSGSTDTQY TRBJ2-3 TRBV7-2
ASSFGGAYEQY TRBJ2-7 TRBV5-1
SARVASPPF TRBJ2-1 TRBV20-1
ASSSQETQY TRBJ2-5 TRBV5-1
ASSLGQGKNSPLH TRBJ1-6 TRBV5-1
ASSINLKETQY TRBJ2-5 TRBV19
ASSLSGGPTDTQY TRBJ2-3 TRBV27
ASGQGQNPGELF TRBJ2-2 TRBV6-4
ASSFASAYEQY TRBJ2-7 TRBV5-1
ASSYWGGYDTEAF TRBJ1-1 TRBV6-5
AISFSLLRRDESGANVLT TRBJ2-6 TRBV10-3
ASGLGGQTEAF TRBJ1-1 TRBV2
ASSATAHEQF TRBJ2-1 TRBV11-2
ASSADISKGAF TRBJ1-1 TRBV18